One and the same sample provided the 32 T cell receptor beta chains below, sequenced in a study of blood T cell repertoires in COVID-19. The method was immunoSEQ multiplex PCR; TCRdb's version includes in-frame clones alone and lacks a portion of them. This sample carries approximately 200,000 clones, approximately 90% of them seen once, and the ten largest clones take approximately 1.1%. The sequenced material came from peripheral blood. The receptors here all came from a man aged 30 to 39 with acute or convalescent COVID-19.

The rearrangement uses TRBV28 and TRBJ2-2; weak D call: TRBD1 (6 bases). With 8 bases removed from V and 9 bases from J, the gap between germline ends came to 13 bases. This CDR3 has 12 amino acids. Germline V gene sequence: CDR1 MDHEN, CDR2 SYDVKM. DNA for the CDR3: TGTGCCAGCGGACAGATTTCCTGGGAGCTGTTTTTT. It encodes CASGQISWELFF. The full variable domain, with the rest looked up from reference TRBV28 and TRBJ2-2, is DVKVTQSSRYLVKRTGEKVFLECVQDMDHENMFWYRQDPGLGLRLIYFSYDVKMKEKGDIPEGYSVSREKKERFSLILESASTNQTSMYLCASGQISWELFFGEGSRLTVL.

The CDR3 sequence is CASSARGGDEQYF. The CDR3 nucleotides read TGTGCCAGCAGCGCCCGGGGGGGAGACGAGCAGTACTTC. V and J are TRBV7-3 and TRBJ2-7, with 8 bases that match TRBD2. Germline V CDR1 and CDR2: SGHTA, FQGTGA. The CDR3 is 13 residues long. J gave up 5 bases and V 5 bases, and 5 bases lay outside the gene matches.

The chain has TRBV5-5 and TRBJ2-1; 13 bases match TRBD2. The J segment lost 8 bases and the V segment lost 0 bases, leaving 2 bases of the junction unmatched. This CDR3 has 15 residues. Germline CDR1 reads SGHKS; CDR2 reads YYEKEE (reference sequence). This chain's CDR3 is CASSLGTSGGDEQFF. DNA for the CDR3: TGTGCCAGCAGCTTGGGGACTAGCGGGGGCGATGAGCAGTTCTTC.

This clone was seen a single time. The chain combines TRBV3-1 (or the pseudogene TRBV3-2) with TRBJ2-1, with 11 bases lining up with TRBD1. The CDR3 totals 17 residues. Germline CDR1 LGHDT, CDR2 YNNKEL (reference sequence). Losses at the gene ends were 0 bases for V and 7 bases for J; bases not matched to a gene: 8. CDR3 loop: CASSQDGRTGGWNEQFF. Written as DNA, the CDR3 is TGTGCCAGCAGCCAAGATGGTCGGACAGGGGGCTGGAATGAGCAGTTCTTC.

The sample holds one count of this clone. The chain links TRBV9 to TRBJ2-2; possible D gene TRBD2, 6 bases. V lost 7 bases, J lost 5 bases, and 15 bases lay in between. Germline V gene data show CDR1 as SGDLS and CDR2 as YYNGEE. The CDR3 covers 14 residues. The DNA for the CDR3 is TGTGCCAGCGGCACTAGCTTGGGGACCGGGGAGCTGTTTTTT. It specifies CASGTSLGTGELFF.

V and J are TRBV3-1 (or the pseudogene TRBV3-2) and TRBJ1-1; 9 nucleotides align to TRBD1. Germline V gives CDR1 LGHDT, CDR2 YNNKEL (reference sequence). This CDR3 contains 15 residues. Trimming at V came to 4 bases and at J to 6 bases, leaving 9 bases not matched to a gene. The CDR3 here is CASSLTQGAFSEAFF. In DNA form, the CDR3 reads TGTGCCAGCAGCCTGACACAGGGGGCTTTTTCTGAAGCTTTCTTT.

This sequence joins TRBV19 and TRBJ1-1, with 7 positions matching TRBD1. The CDR3 sequence is 13 residues long. With V trimmed by 4 bases and J by 3 bases, 2 bases remained unmatched. CDR1 LNHDA and CDR2 SQIVND come from the germline V gene (reference sequence). This chain's CDR3 is CASSNRGDTEAFF. Here the CDR3 DNA reads TGTGCCAGTAGTAACAGGGGAGACACTGAAGCTTTCTTT.

In its sample, this clone was seen a few times. This rearrangement joins TRBV10-2 to TRBJ1-4; D gene ambiguous. Deletions cut 6 bases from V and 3 bases from J, with 11 bases between. CDR3 length equals 14 residues. Germline V gene sequence: CDR1 WSHSY, CDR2 SAAADI. For the CDR3, the DNA is TGCGCCAGCAGGACGGGGAATTCTAATGAAAAACTGTTTTTT. Protein: CASRTGNSNEKLFF.

The chain recombines TRBV28 with TRBJ1-6, with 10 bases that match TRBD1. Losses at the gene ends were 5 bases for V and 9 bases for J; bases not matched to a gene: 7. Germline CDR1 is MDHEN and CDR2 is SYDVKM. This CDR3 is built from 15 residues. CDR3 coding DNA: TGTGCCAGCAGTCTGCCGGGACAGGGGAGTTCACCCCTCCACTTT. Residues: CASSLPGQGSSPLHF.

The chain combines TRBV5-1 with TRBJ1-6; TRBD1 matches at 8 bases. Germline lookup yields CDR1 SGHRS and CDR2 YFSETQ. With V trimmed by 0 bases and J by 14 bases, 10 bases remained unmatched. The CDR3 extends over 15 amino acids. CDR3 protein: CASSLGLKGQEALHF. The CDR3 DNA follows: TGCGCCAGCAGCTTGGGATTGAAGGGACAGGAAGCCCTCCACTTT.

The chain has TRBV4-1 and TRBJ1-5, with 9 bases that match TRBD1. The CDR3 runs to 15 residues. The germline V gene has CDR1 MGHRA and CDR2 YSYEKL. Trimming cost V 2 bases and J 7 bases; bases outside gene matches: 6. The CDR3, as DNA: TGCGCCAGCAGCCAACAAACAGGGGGCCACCAGCCCCAGCATTTT. This codes for CASSQQTGGHQPQHF.

This clone was counted many times. The chain recombines TRBV16 with TRBJ1-1; no clear D. The CDR3 covers 15 residues. The germline CDR1 and CDR2 sequences are KGHSY and FQNENV. Trimming shortened V by 0 bases and J by 5 bases, and 13 bases separated the two germline ends. CDR3 loop: CASSQSSLGRTEAFF. The CDR3, as DNA: TGTGCCAGCAGCCAATCAAGCCTCGGGAGGACTGAAGCTTTCTTT.

This clone has a handful of counts. The chain couples TRBV5-4 to TRBJ1-5; D unclear. CDR1 and CDR2 from the germline V gene are SGHNT and YYREEE (reference sequence). V lost 2 bases, J lost 0 bases, and 15 bases lay in between. This CDR3 region has 17 residues. The CDR3 DNA is TGTGCCAGCAGCTTCAGTTCGGGATCTTTTAGCAATCAGCCCCAGCATTTT. Its protein product is CASSFSSGSFSNQPQHF.

The V call is TRBV11-2, the J call TRBJ1-4; the D gene is possibly TRBD1 (5 bases). Germline lookup yields CDR1 SGHAT and CDR2 FQNNGV. V shed 5 bases and J shed 3 bases, with 19 bases lying between them. The CDR3 contains 17 residues. The CDR3 region is CASSRRGHFGANEKLFF. CDR3 bases: TGTGCCAGCAGCCGTAGGGGCCACTTTGGAGCTAATGAAAAACTGTTTTTT.

The V and J genes are TRBV4-1 and TRBJ1-2; D not certain. The V and J ends lost 1 base and 7 bases respectively, with 7 bases between them. The CDR3 spans 12 residues. CDR1 is MGHRA, CDR2 YSYEKL, per germline. The CDR3 here is CASSQAPSGYTF. The CDR3 region has the DNA TGCGCCAGCAGCCAAGCCCCGAGTGGCTACACCTTC.

The chain recombines TRBV7-3 with TRBJ1-6; D unclear. Germline V gene sequence: CDR1 SGHTA, CDR2 FQGTGA. The V and J ends lost 4 bases and 10 bases respectively, with 11 bases between them. This CDR3 is built from 13 residues. The CDR3 region is CASSSRGGSPLHF. The CDR3 bases are TGTGCCAGCAGCTCCCGGGGAGGATCACCCCTCCACTTT.

The chain employs TRBV12-3 or TRBV12-4 and TRBJ1-5, with D uncertain. Trimming took 2 bases from V and 5 from J, leaving 7 bases between them. There are 13 residues in the CDR3. The CDR3 DNA sequence: TGTGCCAGCAGTTTATTCACAGATCAGCCCCAGCATTTT. Residues: CASSLFTDQPQHF.

This clone has only one observation. CDR3: CASTEAGRTSYGYTF. In DNA form, the CDR3 reads TGTGCCAGTACCGAGGCCGGGAGGACCAGCTATGGCTACACCTTC. The chain joins TRBV19 to TRBJ1-2; D uncertain. V lost 7 bases and J 4 bases, leaving 19 bases between the germline ends. The CDR3 covers 15 residues. The germline V gene has CDR1 LNHDA and CDR2 SQIVND (reference sequence).

The rearrangement links TRBV14 to TRBJ2-4, with D perhaps TRBD1 (5 bases). Germline assignment: CDR1 SGHDN and CDR2 FVKESK. This CDR3 region has 16 residues. Trimming left V 4 bases short and J 2 bases short, with 15 bases between. CDR3 DNA sequence: TGTGCCAGCAGCCCAGACCCGGCAGGGACCAAAAACATTCAGTACTTC. As protein: CASSPDPAGTKNIQYF.

The sample holds one count of this clone. This chain uses TRBV5-8 with TRBJ2-3, with D uncertain. CDR3 size: 15 residues. Between the trimmed V and J ends, which lost 4 bases and 8 bases, there was a span of 20 bases. Germline CDR1 and CDR2: SGHTS and YDEGEE. CDR3 sequence (DNA): TGTGCCAGCAGCCCCGCTAGGCCCCGAGGTGGTACGCAGTATTTT. This gives the protein CASSPARPRGGTQYF.

This clone was picked up a small number of times. The gene calls are TRBV28 and TRBJ1-4; no clear D gene. V dropped 6 bases and J dropped 9 bases, with 8 bases sitting between them. The V gene's germline CDR1 is MDHEN and CDR2 SYDVKM. The CDR3 runs to 11 residues. The chain's CDR3 is CASSPRKKLFF. CDR3 coding DNA: TGTGCCAGCAGCCCGAGGAAAAAACTGTTTTTT.

The genes are TRBV2 and TRBJ2-3, with D hard to call. This CDR3 is built from 12 residues. Germline CDR1 reads SNHLY; CDR2 reads FYNNEI. V shed 11 bases and J shed 4 bases, with 13 bases lying between them. The CDR3 spells CAGTEIADTQYF. DNA of the CDR3: TGTGCCGGCACCGAAATAGCAGATACGCAGTATTTT.

CDR3 region: CASSGTGRNEQFF. As DNA, the CDR3 is TGTGCCAGCAGCGGGACAGGGAGGAATGAGCAGTTCTTC. The V and J genes are TRBV2 and TRBJ2-1; 9 bases are shared with TRBD1. The CDR3 runs 13 residues. The trim removed 6 bases at V and 7 bases at J, leaving 4 bases unmatched. Germline CDR1 SNHLY, CDR2 FYNNEI.

The chain carries TRBV2 and TRBJ2-2; no definite D call. From germline, CDR1 is SNHLY and CDR2 FYNNEI. The V gene lost 7 bases and the J gene lost 2 bases, with 11 bases spanning the gap. The CDR3 is 14 amino acids. The CDR3 sequence: CASISGSNTGELFF. The CDR3 DNA reads TGTGCCAGCATTTCCGGGTCTAACACCGGGGAGCTGTTTTTT.

The CDR3, as DNA: TGTGCCACCAGCAGAGTTTGGGACAGCTACGAGCAGTACTTC. This gives the protein CATSRVWDSYEQYF. The rearrangement uses TRBV15 and TRBJ2-7, with 7 positions matching TRBD1. Germline V gene lookup returns CDR1 LNHNV and CDR2 YYDKDF (reference sequence). The CDR3 sequence is 14 residues long. The V gene end was trimmed by 1 base and the J gene end by 3 bases; junction bases not matched to a gene: 3.

The V call is TRBV19, the J call TRBJ1-4; D perhaps matches TRBD1 (6 bases). V dropped 6 bases and J dropped 8 bases, with 13 bases sitting between them. The CDR3 contains 13 residues. CDR1 and CDR2 from the germline V gene are LNHDA and SQIVND (reference sequence). The CDR3 DNA reads as TGTGCCAGTAGGGGGGCCTATTTCGAAAAACTGTTTTTT. Protein product: CASRGAYFEKLFF.

The chain combines TRBV6-5 with TRBJ1-2; D gene ambiguous. The CDR3 has 14 residues. Germline V lookup: CDR1 MNHEY, CDR2 SVGAGI. V shed 8 bases and J shed 8 bases, with 21 bases lying between them. The CDR3 region has the DNA TGTGCCAGCTTAGGTCCCGGTTGGAGCAAAGGCTACACCTTC. Amino acids: CASLGPGWSKGYTF.

The rearrangement links TRBV27 to TRBJ1-1; TRBD1 matches 8 bases. After removal of 6 bases from V and 5 bases from J, the junction contained 8 bases not matched to a gene. Germline CDR1 is MNHEY and CDR2 is SMNVEV (reference sequence). This CDR3 region has 14 residues. The CDR3 nucleotides are TGTGCCAGCAGACAGCAGGGGGCCGGGACTGAAGCTTTCTTT. Translation gives CASRQQGAGTEAFF.

This chain uses TRBV30 with TRBJ2-3, with a tentative D call TRBD2 (6 bases). Per germline, CDR1 GTSNPN and CDR2 SVGIG (reference sequence). Between the trimmed V and J ends, which lost 8 bases and 1 base, there was a span of 16 bases. CDR3 length: 14 amino acids. This chain's CDR3 is CARTRWGGTDTQYF. The CDR3 bases are TGTGCCCGCACCCGGTGGGGGGGCACAGATACGCAGTATTTT.

The chain employs TRBV15 and TRBJ1-5, with D hard to call. This CDR3 region has 16 residues. Germline V CDR1 and CDR2: LNHNV, YYDKDF (reference sequence). V lost 0 bases, J lost 0 bases, and 9 bases lay in between. CDR3 loop: CATSRDRGRSNQPQHF. DNA of the CDR3: TGTGCCACCAGCAGAGATCGGGGTCGTAGCAATCAGCCCCAGCATTTT.

This chain links TRBV29-1 with TRBJ1-5, with a weak D call TRBD1 (6 bases). The CDR3 spans 12 residues. The germline V gene has CDR1 SQVTM and CDR2 ANQGSEA. V dropped 4 bases and J dropped 5 bases, with 9 bases sitting between them. The CDR3 spells CSVAQGDQPQHF. The CDR3 coding sequence is TGCAGCGTTGCACAGGGCGATCAGCCCCAGCATTTT.

V usage is TRBV19 and J usage is TRBJ2-1; 8 bases line up with TRBD1. Trimming removed 6 bases from V and 9 bases from J; junction bases left unmatched: 13. This CDR3 region has 15 residues. Germline values: CDR1 LNHDA, CDR2 SQIVND (reference sequence). For the CDR3, the DNA is TGTGCCAGTAGCGTGACAGGGGTGTTCTCGGGTGAGCAGTTCTTC. Its translation is CASSVTGVFSGEQFF.